These T cell receptor beta chains were read from a single sample in a study of cytomegalovirus exposure and HLA in healthy donors. The method was immunoSEQ multiplex PCR; TCRdb's version includes in-frame clones alone and lacks a portion of them. The sample includes roughly 200,000 clones, approximately 86% of them seen just once. The sample consisted of PBMCs. The receptors were gathered from a woman aged 25 to 39 in good health and CMV-seronegative. Both conserved end residues are part of each CDR3. A D gene is named only where the DNA matches it firmly. Rows may omit the clone size; those that give it use once, few, many or a size class.

TRBJ1-2,TRBV5-1,TRBD1,NA,CASSEQGDYVYTF,TGCGCCAGCAGCGAACAGGGGGACTATGTCTACACCTTC
TRBJ2-5,TRBV5-4,NA,NA,CASSPGQNQETQYF,TGTGCCAGCAGCCCGGGACAAAACCAAGAGACCCAGTACTTC
TRBJ1-5,TRBV25-1,TRBD1,NA,CASASTGENQPQHF,TGTGCCAGCGCTTCGACAGGGGAGAATCAGCCCCAGCATTTT
TRBJ2-7,TRBV28,TRBD1,NA,CASSFRGLYNEQYF,TGTGCCAGCAGTTTCAGGGGGCTGTACAACGAGCAGTACTTC
TRBJ2-7,TRBV5-1,TRBD2,NA,CASSLERELYEQYF,TGCGCCAGCAGCTTGGAGCGGGAACTCTACGAGCAGTACTTC
TRBJ2-1,TRBV5-1,NA,NA,CASSLPSDEQFF,TGCGCCAGCAGCTTGCCAAGCGATGAGCAGTTCTTC
TRBJ2-7,TRBV2,NA,NA,CATTDLSYEQYF,TGTGCCACCACGGACTTGTCCTACGAGCAGTACTTC
TRBJ1-3,TRBV9,NA,NA,CASSVLETNSGNTIYF,TGTGCCAGCAGCGTCCTAGAGACCAACTCTGGAAACACCATATATTTT
TRBJ1-4,TRBV5-6,TRBD1,NA,CASSEDRDEKLFF,TGTGCCAGCAGCGAAGACAGGGATGAAAAACTGTTTTTT
TRBJ1-1,TRBV6-5,NA,once,CASSYSGGQVEAFF,TGTGCCAGCAGTTACTCGGGGGGGCAAGTGGAAGCTTTCTTT
TRBJ2-7,TRBV23-1,NA,NA,CASSPGKLYEQYF,TGCGCCAGCAGCCCCGGGAAACTGTACGAGCAGTACTTC
TRBJ1-2,TRBV28,TRBD1,NA,CASTPPGTVYGYTF,TGTGCCAGCACCCCCCCCGGGACAGTCTATGGCTACACCTTC
TRBJ1-2,TRBV2,NA,once,CASSELRGAGYTF,TGTGCCAGCAGTGAACTCCGGGGGGCTGGCTACACCTTC
TRBJ2-1,TRBV10-1,TRBD2,NA,CASSDGGVTYNEQFF,TGCGCCAGCAGCGACGGGGGGGTTACCTACAATGAGCAGTTCTTC
TRBJ2-5,TRBV6-1,NA,NA,CASSEASETQYF,TGTGCCAGCAGTGAAGCGTCGGAGACCCAGTACTTC
TRBJ2-5,TRBV11-2,TRBD2,NA,CASSLGSGRAGQTQYF,TGTGCCAGCAGCTTAGGAAGCGGGAGGGCGGGACAGACCCAGTACTTC
TRBJ1-1,TRBV7-9,NA,few,CASSEQGYWGTEAFF,TGTGCCAGCAGCGAACAGGGTTACTGGGGCACTGAAGCTTTCTTT
TRBJ2-1,TRBV5-1,NA,few,CASSLGLASYNEQFF,TGCGCCAGCAGCTTGGGCCTAGCGTCCTACAATGAGCAGTTCTTC
TRBJ2-7,TRBV27,TRBD1,NA,CASSLGTGSYEQYF,TGTGCCAGCAGTTTGGGGACAGGGAGCTACGAGCAGTACTTC
TRBJ2-7,TRBV12-5,NA,NA,CASGLVRRGYEQYF,TGTGCTAGTGGTTTGGTACGTAGGGGGTACGAGCAGTACTTC
TRBJ1-2,TRBV7-2,NA,few,CASSLDTGPGGYTF,TGTGCCAGCAGCCTCGATACAGGGCCAGGGGGCTACACCTTC
TRBJ2-1,TRBV5-4,TRBD2,NA,CASKREPGDEQFF,TGTGCCAGCAAGCGGGAGCCAGGGGATGAGCAGTTCTTC
TRBJ2-1,TRBV7-2,TRBD2,NA,CASSLALASGRKQFF,TGTGCCAGCAGCTTAGCGCTGGCTAGCGGGAGAAAGCAGTTCTTC
TRBJ1-5,TRBV6-1,NA,once,CASGVGLEQPQHF,TGTGCCAGCGGGGTGGGGCTGGAACAGCCCCAGCATTTT
TRBJ2-7,TRBV28,TRBD1,NA,CASSLHGGWDSHYEQYF,TGTGCCAGCAGTTTACACGGTGGCTGGGACAGCCACTACGAGCAGTACTTC
TRBJ2-3,TRBV6-5,TRBD1,NA,CASSYGTGGLTDTQYF,TGTGCCAGCAGTTACGGGACAGGGGGACTCACAGATACGCAGTATTTT
TRBJ2-7,TRBV4-1,NA,NA,CASSQVWRDSSYEQYF,TGCGCCAGCAGCCAAGTCTGGCGGGACAGTTCCTACGAGCAGTACTTC
TRBJ1-1,TRBV27,TRBD1,NA,CASSSPLGQGLNTEAFF,TGTGCCAGCAGTTCTCCCCTGGGACAGGGCTTGAACACTGAAGCTTTCTTT
TRBJ2-3,TRBV19,NA,NA,CASSTTGADTQYF,TGTGCCAGTAGTACGACGGGTGCGGATACGCAGTATTTT
TRBJ1-3,TRBV6-4,NA,NA,CASSDGGRNTIYF,TGTGCCAGCAGTGACGGGGGCAGAAACACCATATATTTT
TRBJ2-5,TRBV7-9,TRBD2,NA,CASSLAGTSTETQYF,TGTGCCAGCAGCTTAGCGGGGACTAGCACGGAGACCCAGTACTTC
TRBJ2-5,TRBV4-1,TRBD2,once,CASSQTSGAPETQYF,TGCGCCAGCAGCCAAACTAGCGGGGCCCCAGAGACCCAGTACTTC
TRBJ2-5,TRBV19,NA,NA,CASSTALEAWETQYF,TGTGCCAGTAGTACTGCGCTGGAGGCCTGGGAGACCCAGTACTTC
TRBJ2-5,TRBV29-1,NA,NA,CSVGRGRSPETQYF,TGCAGCGTTGGAAGGGGCCGTTCGCCCGAGACCCAGTACTTC
TRBJ2-2,TRBV5-1,NA,NA,CASSLVTGPGELFF,TGCGCCAGCAGCTTGGTGACAGGCCCCGGGGAGCTGTTTTTT
TRBJ1-1,TRBV14,TRBD1,once,CASSQRQGNTEAFF,TGTGCCAGCAGCCAGCGACAGGGGAACACTGAAGCTTTCTTT